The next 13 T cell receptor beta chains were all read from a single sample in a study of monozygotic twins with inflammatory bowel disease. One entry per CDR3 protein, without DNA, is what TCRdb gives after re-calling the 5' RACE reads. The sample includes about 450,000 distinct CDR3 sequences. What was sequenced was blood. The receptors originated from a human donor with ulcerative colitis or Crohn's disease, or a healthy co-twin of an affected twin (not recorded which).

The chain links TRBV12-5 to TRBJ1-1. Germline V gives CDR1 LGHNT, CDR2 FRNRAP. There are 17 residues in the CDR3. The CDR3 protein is CASGLVLSPGLNTEAFF.

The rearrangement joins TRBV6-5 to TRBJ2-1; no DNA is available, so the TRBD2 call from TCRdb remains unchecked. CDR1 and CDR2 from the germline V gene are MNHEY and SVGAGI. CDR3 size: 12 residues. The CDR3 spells CASNLAVLGQFF.

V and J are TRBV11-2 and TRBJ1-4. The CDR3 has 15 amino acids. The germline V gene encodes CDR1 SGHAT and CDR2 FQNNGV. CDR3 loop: CASSPSAQTNEKLFF. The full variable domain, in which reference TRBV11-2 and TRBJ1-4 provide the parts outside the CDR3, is EAGVAQSPRYKIIEKRQSVAFWCNPISGHATLYWYQQILGQGPKLLIQFQNNGVVDDSQLPKDRFSAERLKGVDSTLKIQPAKLEDSAVYLCASSPSAQTNEKLFFGSGTQLSVL.

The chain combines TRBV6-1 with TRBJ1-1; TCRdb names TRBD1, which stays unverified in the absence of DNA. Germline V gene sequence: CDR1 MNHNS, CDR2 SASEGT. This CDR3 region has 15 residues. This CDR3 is CASSPAAQGNTEAFF.

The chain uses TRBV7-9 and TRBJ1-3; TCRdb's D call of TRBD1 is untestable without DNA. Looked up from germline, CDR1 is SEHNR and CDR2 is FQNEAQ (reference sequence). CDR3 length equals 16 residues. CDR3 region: CASSYTGQLSGNTIYF. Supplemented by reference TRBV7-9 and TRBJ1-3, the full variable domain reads DTGVSQNPRHKITKRGQNVTFRCDPISEHNRLYWYRQTLGQGPEFLTYFQNEAQLEKSRLLSDRFSAERPKGSFSTLEIQRTEQGDSAMYLCASSYTGQLSGNTIYFGEGSWLTVV.

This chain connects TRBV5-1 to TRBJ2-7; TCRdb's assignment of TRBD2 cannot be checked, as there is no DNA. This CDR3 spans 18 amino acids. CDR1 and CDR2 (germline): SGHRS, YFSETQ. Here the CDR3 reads CASSATGGSGTSADEQYF.

CDR3 loop: CASSPGGSGGGAQYF. The rearrangement uses TRBV7-2 and TRBJ2-5; the TRBD1 assignment by TCRdb is unverifiable without DNA. Germline CDR1 reads SGHTA; CDR2 reads FQGNSA. The CDR3 is made up of 15 amino acids.

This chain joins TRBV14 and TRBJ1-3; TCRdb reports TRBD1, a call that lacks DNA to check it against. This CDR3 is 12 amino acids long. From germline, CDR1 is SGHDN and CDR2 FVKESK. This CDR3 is CASKDNGNTIYF.

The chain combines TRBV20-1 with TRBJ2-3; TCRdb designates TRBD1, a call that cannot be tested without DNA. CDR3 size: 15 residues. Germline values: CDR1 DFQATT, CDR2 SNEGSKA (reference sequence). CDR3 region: CSARDYGGAGDTQYF.

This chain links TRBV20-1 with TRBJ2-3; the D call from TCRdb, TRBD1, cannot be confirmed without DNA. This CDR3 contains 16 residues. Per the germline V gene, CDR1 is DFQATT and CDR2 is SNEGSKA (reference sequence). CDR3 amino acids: CSARDVVGPSTDTQYF.

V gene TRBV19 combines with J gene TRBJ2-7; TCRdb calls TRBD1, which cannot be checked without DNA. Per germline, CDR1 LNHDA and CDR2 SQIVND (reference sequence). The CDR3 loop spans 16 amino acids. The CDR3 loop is CASSIRTTPGQYEQYF.

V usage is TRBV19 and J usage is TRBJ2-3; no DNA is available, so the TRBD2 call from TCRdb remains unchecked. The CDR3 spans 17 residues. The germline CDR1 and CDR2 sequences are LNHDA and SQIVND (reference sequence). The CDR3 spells CASSLSGLTGGPDTQYF.

The CDR3 loop reads CSARAPPSGGANEQFF. V usage is TRBV20-1 and J usage is TRBJ2-1; TCRdb indicates TRBD2, and absent DNA this call remains unverified. The V gene's germline CDR1 is DFQATT and CDR2 SNEGSKA (reference sequence). CDR3 size: 16 residues.